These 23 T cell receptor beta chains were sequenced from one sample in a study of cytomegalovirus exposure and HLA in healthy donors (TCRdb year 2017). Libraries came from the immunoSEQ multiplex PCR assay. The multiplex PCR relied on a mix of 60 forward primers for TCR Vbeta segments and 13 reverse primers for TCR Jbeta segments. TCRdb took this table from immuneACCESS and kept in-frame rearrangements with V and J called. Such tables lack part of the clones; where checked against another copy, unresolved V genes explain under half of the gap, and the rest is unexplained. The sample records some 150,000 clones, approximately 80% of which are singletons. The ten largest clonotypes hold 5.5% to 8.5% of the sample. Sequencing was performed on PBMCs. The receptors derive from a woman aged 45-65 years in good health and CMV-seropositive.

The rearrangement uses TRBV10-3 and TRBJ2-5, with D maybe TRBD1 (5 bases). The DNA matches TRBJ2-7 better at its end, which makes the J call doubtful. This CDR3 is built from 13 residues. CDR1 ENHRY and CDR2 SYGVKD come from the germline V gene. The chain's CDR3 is CATSQGGNYEQYF. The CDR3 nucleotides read TGTGCCACATCTCAGGGCGGAAACTACGAGCAGTACTTC.

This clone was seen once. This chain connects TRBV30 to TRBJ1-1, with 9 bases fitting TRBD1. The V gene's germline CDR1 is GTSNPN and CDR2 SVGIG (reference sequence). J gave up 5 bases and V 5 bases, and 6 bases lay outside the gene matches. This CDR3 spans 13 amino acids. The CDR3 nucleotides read TGTGCCTGGGGGGGACAGGGTCATACTGAAGCTTTCTTT. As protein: CAWGGQGHTEAFF.

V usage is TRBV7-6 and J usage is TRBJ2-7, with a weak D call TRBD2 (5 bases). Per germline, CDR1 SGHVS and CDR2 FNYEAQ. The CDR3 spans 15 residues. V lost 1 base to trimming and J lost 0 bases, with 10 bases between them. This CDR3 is CASSLGVGSSYEQYF. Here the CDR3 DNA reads TGTGCCAGCAGCTTAGGTGTGGGGAGCTCCTACGAGCAGTACTTC.

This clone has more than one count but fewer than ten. CDR3 loop: CASSPGGGYTF. CDR3 bases: TGTGCCAGCAGTCCCGGAGGGGGCTACACCTTC. The rearrangement links TRBV6-6 to TRBJ1-2; D ambiguous. CDR1 and CDR2 (germline): MNHNY, SVGAGI (reference sequence). The germline V and J ends were trimmed by 5 bases and 8 bases, with 9 bases remaining between them. The CDR3 loop spans 11 amino acids.

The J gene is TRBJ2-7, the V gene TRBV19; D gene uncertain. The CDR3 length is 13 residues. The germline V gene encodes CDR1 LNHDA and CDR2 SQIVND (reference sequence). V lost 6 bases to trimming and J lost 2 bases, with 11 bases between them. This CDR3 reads CASSDTLPYEQYF. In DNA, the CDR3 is TGTGCCAGTAGCGACACCCTCCCCTACGAGCAGTACTTC.

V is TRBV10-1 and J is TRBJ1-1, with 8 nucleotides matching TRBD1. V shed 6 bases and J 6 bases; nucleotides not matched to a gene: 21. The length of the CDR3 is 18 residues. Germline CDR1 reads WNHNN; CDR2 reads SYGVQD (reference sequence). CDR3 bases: TGCGCCAGCAGCAAGGGGGCAAGGGACAGGCCATCTTCCGCTGAAGCTTTCTTT. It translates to CASSKGARDRPSSAEAFF.

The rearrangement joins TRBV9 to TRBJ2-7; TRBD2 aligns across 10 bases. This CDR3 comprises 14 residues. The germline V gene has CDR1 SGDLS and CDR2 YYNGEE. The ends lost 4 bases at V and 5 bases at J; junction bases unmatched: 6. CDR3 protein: CASSPLAGVNEQYF. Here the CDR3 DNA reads TGTGCCAGCAGCCCGCTAGCGGGGGTAAACGAGCAGTACTTC.

The chain's CDR3 is CASSPATGQGSKEQYF. The CDR3 nucleotides read TGTGCCAGCAGCCCGGCGACCGGACAGGGATCAAAAGAGCAGTACTTC. The chain employs TRBV7-8 and TRBJ2-7; 8 nucleotides match TRBD1. J was trimmed by 7 bases and V by 5 bases; bases with no gene match: 16. Germline loops: CDR1 SGHVS, CDR2 FQNEAQ. The CDR3 is 16 amino acids.

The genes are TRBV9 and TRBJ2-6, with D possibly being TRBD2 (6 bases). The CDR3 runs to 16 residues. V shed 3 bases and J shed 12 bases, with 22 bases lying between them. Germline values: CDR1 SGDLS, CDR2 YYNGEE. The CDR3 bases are TGTGCCAGCAGCGCCTCCCTCTCCGGGGACGGGGGCGTCCTGACTTTC. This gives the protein CASSASLSGDGGVLTF. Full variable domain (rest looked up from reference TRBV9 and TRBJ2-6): DSGVTQTPKHLITATGQRVTLRCSPRSGDLSVYWYQQSLDQGLQFLIQYYNGEERAKGNILERFSAQQFPDLHSELNLSSLELGDSALYFCASSASLSGDGGVLTFGAGSRLTVL.

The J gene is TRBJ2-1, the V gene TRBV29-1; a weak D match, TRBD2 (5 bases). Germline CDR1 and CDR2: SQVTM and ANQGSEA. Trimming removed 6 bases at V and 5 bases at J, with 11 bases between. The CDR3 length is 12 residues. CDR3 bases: TGCAGCGTCACCTGGACTGACAATGAGCAGTTCTTC. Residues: CSVTWTDNEQFF.

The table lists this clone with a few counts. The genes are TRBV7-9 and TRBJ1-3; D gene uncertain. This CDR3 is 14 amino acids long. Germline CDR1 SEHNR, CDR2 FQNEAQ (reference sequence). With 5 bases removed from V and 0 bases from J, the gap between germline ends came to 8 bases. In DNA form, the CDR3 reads TGTGCCAGCAGCCCCGTGAGCTCTGGAAACACCATATATTTT. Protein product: CASSPVSSGNTIYF.

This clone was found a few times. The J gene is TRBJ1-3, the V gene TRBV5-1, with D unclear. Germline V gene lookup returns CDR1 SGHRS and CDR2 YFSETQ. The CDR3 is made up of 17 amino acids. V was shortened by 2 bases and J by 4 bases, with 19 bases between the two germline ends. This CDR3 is CASSFEPVPREGNTIYF. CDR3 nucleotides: TGCGCCAGCAGCTTCGAGCCAGTCCCTCGGGAGGGAAACACCATATATTTT.

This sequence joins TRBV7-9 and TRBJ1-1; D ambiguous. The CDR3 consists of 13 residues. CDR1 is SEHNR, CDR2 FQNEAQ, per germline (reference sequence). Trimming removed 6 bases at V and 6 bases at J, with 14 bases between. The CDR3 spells CASRTGGHPEAFF. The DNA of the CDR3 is TGTGCCAGCAGAACCGGAGGGCACCCTGAAGCTTTCTTT.

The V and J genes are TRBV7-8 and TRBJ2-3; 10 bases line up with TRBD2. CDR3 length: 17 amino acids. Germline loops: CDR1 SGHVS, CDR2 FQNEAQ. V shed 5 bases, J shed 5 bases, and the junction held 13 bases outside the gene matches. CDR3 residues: CASSKWASGGRGDTQYF. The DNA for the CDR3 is TGTGCCAGCAGCAAGTGGGCTAGCGGGGGCCGGGGAGATACGCAGTATTTT.

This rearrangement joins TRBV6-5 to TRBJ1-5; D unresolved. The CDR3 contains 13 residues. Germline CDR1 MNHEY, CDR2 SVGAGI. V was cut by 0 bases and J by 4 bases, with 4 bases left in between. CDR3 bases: TGTGCCAGCAGTTACTCCAGAAATCAGCCCCAGCATTTT. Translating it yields CASSYSRNQPQHF.

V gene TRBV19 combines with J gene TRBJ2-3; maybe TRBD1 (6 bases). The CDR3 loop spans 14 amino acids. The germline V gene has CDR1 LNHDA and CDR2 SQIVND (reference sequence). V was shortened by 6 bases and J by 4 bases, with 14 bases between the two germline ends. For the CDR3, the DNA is TGTGCCAGTAGCCTACAGGGTTGGGCAGATACGCAGTATTTT. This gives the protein CASSLQGWADTQYF. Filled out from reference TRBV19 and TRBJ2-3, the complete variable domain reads DGGITQSPKYLFRKEGQNVTLSCEQNLNHDAMYWYRQDPGQGLRLIYYSQIVNDFQKGDIAEGYSVSREKKESFPLTVTSAQKNPTAFYLCASSLQGWADTQYFGPGTRLTVL.

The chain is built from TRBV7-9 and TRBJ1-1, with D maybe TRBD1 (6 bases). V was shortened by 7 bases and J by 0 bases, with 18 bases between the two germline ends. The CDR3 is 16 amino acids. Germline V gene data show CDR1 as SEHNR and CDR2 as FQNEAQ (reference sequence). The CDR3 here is CASTSQGTPLNTEAFF. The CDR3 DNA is TGTGCCAGCACCTCCCAGGGGACCCCATTGAACACTGAAGCTTTCTTT.

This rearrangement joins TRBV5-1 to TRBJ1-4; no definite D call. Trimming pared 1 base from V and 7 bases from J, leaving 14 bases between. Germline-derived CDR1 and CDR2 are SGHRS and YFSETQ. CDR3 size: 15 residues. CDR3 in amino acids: CASSLRPGWGEKLFF. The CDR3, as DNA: TGCGCCAGCAGCTTGCGACCGGGGTGGGGTGAAAAACTGTTTTTT.

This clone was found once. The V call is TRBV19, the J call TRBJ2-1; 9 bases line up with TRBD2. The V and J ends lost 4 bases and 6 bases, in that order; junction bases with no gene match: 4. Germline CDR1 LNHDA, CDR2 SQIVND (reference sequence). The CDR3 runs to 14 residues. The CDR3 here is CASSTQTSGNEQFF. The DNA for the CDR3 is TGTGCCAGTAGTACTCAGACTAGCGGCAATGAGCAGTTCTTC.

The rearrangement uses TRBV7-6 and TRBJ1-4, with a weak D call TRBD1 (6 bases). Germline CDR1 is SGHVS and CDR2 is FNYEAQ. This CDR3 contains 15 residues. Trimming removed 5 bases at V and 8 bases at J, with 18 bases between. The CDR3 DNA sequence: TGTGCCAGCAGCCCCTTGGGGGGGCGTGGGGAAAAACTGTTTTTT. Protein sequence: CASSPLGGRGEKLFF.

This chain's CDR3 is CASSLGGGGLYEQYF. The CDR3 region has the DNA TGTGCCAGCAGCTTGGGGGGCGGGGGACTCTACGAGCAGTACTTC. The chain recombines TRBV5-6 with TRBJ2-7; 7 bases map to TRBD2. CDR3 length equals 15 residues. Germline loops: CDR1 SGHDT, CDR2 YYEEEE. J gave up 3 bases and V 0 bases, and 6 bases lay outside the gene matches.

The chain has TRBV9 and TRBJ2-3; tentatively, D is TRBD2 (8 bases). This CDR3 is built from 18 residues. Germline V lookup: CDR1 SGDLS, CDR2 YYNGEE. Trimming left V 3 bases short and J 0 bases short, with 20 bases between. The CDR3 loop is CASSAPGGTVSSTDTQYF. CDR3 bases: TGTGCCAGCAGCGCACCGGGGGGGACAGTCTCTAGCACAGATACGCAGTATTTT.

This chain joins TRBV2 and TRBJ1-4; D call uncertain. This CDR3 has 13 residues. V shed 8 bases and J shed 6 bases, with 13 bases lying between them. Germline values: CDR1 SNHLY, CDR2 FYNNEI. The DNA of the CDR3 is TGTGCCAGCTCGCGGGGATTGGATGAAAAACTGTTTTTT. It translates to CASSRGLDEKLFF.